This TCR beta chain was identified in a study of blood T cell repertoires in COVID-19. About the research overall: Nucleic acid was either cDNA or gDNA, and it came from T cells, B-cell-depleted T cells, or PBMCs.

Original data processing: Cell counts per sample came from amplifying reference gene primers. Sequencing was performed with immunoSEQ multiplex PCR; in TCRdb, only in-frame clones are kept and a portion is missing. V and J calls and clone size are copied from that table; D and trimming were computed from the DNA. The sample holds just under 350,000 clones; 80% to 90% are singletons and the top ten take just under 6.5%. The CDR3 is 14 residues long. Germline V gene data show CDR1 as SGHNT and CDR2 as YENEEA. The germline V and J ends were trimmed by 5 bases and 2 bases, with 13 bases remaining between them. It was during active infection that Seattle patients were enrolled and then longitudinally followed.

This sequence was found in a woman between 50 and 59 years old with COVID-19, enrolled during active disease. V usage is TRBV11-3 and J usage is TRBJ2-7; no firm D call. Material: peripheral blood. The CDR3 sequence is CASSLRNPTYEQYF. CDR3 coding DNA: TGTGCCAGCAGCCTCAGGAACCCTACCTACGAGCAGTACTTC.